Below are 15 T cell receptor beta chains sequenced from a single sample in a study of circulating and synovial CD4+ cells in juvenile arthritis (TCRdb year 2014). To prepare the library, the immunoSEQ multiplex PCR assay was applied. TCRdb obtained this table from immuneACCESS and retained in-frame rearrangements with V and J assigned. These tables miss some clones; where compared with another copy, unresolved V genes account for less than half of the shortfall, and the remainder is unexplained. Present in this sample are 25,000 to 35,000 clones, approximately 92% of which were seen just once. The ten biggest clones cover 2.5% to 3.5% of the sample. Sequencing input: CD4+ T cells from blood. These receptors were obtained from a human donor with juvenile idiopathic arthritis.

The chain carries TRBV28 and TRBJ1-1; unclear D gene. The length of the CDR3 is 12 residues. Trimming left V 2 bases short and J 4 bases short, with 5 bases between. Looked up from germline, CDR1 is MDHEN and CDR2 is SYDVKM. The CDR3 sequence: CASSLRGTEAFF. For the CDR3, the DNA is TGTGCCAGCAGTTTACGGGGCACTGAAGCTTTCTTT.

This clone was seen only once. The genes are TRBV28 and TRBJ1-5; D call uncertain. V shed 2 bases and J shed 6 bases, with 11 bases lying between them. The germline V gene encodes CDR1 MDHEN and CDR2 SYDVKM. The CDR3 is 14 residues long. CDR3: CASSLPRGFQPQHF. The DNA of the CDR3 is TGTGCCAGCAGTTTACCCCGGGGATTTCAGCCCCAGCATTTT.

This chain uses TRBV19 with TRBJ2-7; 9 nucleotides agree with TRBD2. V was clipped by 2 bases and J by 2 bases; unmatched bases: 10. The CDR3 length is 17 residues. The V gene's germline CDR1 is LNHDA and CDR2 SQIVND (reference sequence). This CDR3 is CASSIMGPAGGPYEQYF. The CDR3, as DNA: TGTGCCAGTAGTATAATGGGTCCAGCGGGAGGACCCTACGAGCAGTACTTC.

The CDR3 loop is CASSLTPGAGDTQYF. DNA of the CDR3: TGTGCCAGCAGCTTAACCCCGGGAGCTGGAGATACGCAGTATTTT. The gene calls are TRBV7-3 and TRBJ2-3; TRBD2 might be the D (6 bases). The CDR3 length is 15 residues. Germline V gene sequence: CDR1 SGHTA, CDR2 FQGTGA. The V end was cut by 0 bases, the J end by 5 bases, with 12 bases between.

J is TRBJ2-4 and V is TRBV6-5; TRBD2 matches at 12 bases. V trimming: 6 bases; J trimming: 7 bases; junction bases outside the gene matches: 1. Germline assignment: CDR1 MNHEY and CDR2 SVGAGI. The CDR3 loop spans 13 amino acids. CDR3 amino acids: CASRTSGGNIQYF. The CDR3 DNA follows: TGTGCCAGCAGAACTAGCGGGGGGAACATTCAGTACTTC.

The DNA for the CDR3 is TGTGCCAGTAGTAGGACTAGCGGAGGGGACCAAGAGACCCAGTACTTC. Its protein product is CASSRTSGGDQETQYF. The chain employs TRBV19 and TRBJ2-5; 10 bases are shared with TRBD2. Losses at the gene ends were 4 bases for V and 0 bases for J; bases not matched to a gene: 5. This CDR3 spans 16 amino acids. Germline CDR1 and CDR2: LNHDA and SQIVND (reference sequence).

The gene calls are TRBV5-4 and TRBJ1-2; D is uncertain. Between the trimmed V and J ends, which lost 6 bases and 2 bases, there was a span of 17 bases. The CDR3 consists of 15 residues. The V gene's germline CDR1 is SGHNT and CDR2 YYREEE (reference sequence). As DNA, the CDR3 is TGTGCCAGCAACCCGCGGGGATTGGGGAACTATGGCTACACCTTC. Translating it yields CASNPRGLGNYGYTF.

The V gene is TRBV4-2, the J gene TRBJ1-3, with 7 bases fitting TRBD1. The CDR3 covers 18 residues. The germline gives CDR1 LGHNA, CDR2 YNFKEQ. V dropped 4 bases and J dropped 0; count of bases not matched to a gene: 12. The CDR3 sequence is CASSRQAQQGNSGNTIYF. CDR3 in DNA: TGTGCCAGCAGCCGACAAGCCCAACAGGGGAACTCTGGAAACACCATATATTTT.

To note about this clone: A junction boundary mismatches the germline segment, possibly from a read error. Other nucleotide sequences in the sample specify the same CDR3. The chain joins TRBV5-4 to TRBJ1-5; D possibly corresponds to TRBD1 (5 bases). CDR1 and CDR2 from the germline V gene are SGHNT and YYREEE (reference sequence). The CDR3 has 17 amino acids. The CDR3 DNA is TGTGCCAGCAGCATGGATGGCATTGGGGGGTCCCATCAGCCTCAGCATTTT. This gives the protein CASSMDGIGGSHQPQHF. Together with reference TRBV5-4 and TRBJ1-5, the CDR3 gives the full variable domain: ETGVTQSPTHLIKTRGQQVTLRCSSQSGHNTVSWYQQALGQGPQFIFQYYREEENGRGNFPPRFSGLQFPNYSSELNVNALELDDSALYLCASSMDGIGGSHQPQHFGDGTRLSIL.

The V call is TRBV7-9, the J call TRBJ1-4; D not resolved. CDR1 and CDR2 (germline): SEHNR, FQNEAQ (reference sequence). The CDR3 consists of 13 residues. Deletions cut 3 bases from V and 8 bases from J, with 10 bases between. CDR3 region: CASSLATGEKLFF. For the CDR3, the DNA is TGTGCCAGCAGCTTGGCAACGGGGGAAAAACTGTTTTTT.

V usage is TRBV18 and J usage is TRBJ2-1, with 14 bases matching TRBD2. The CDR3 is 17 amino acids. Trimming cost V 0 bases and J 7 bases; bases outside gene matches: 5. The germline CDR1 and CDR2 sequences are KGHSH and LQKENI. CDR3 DNA: TGTGCCAGCTCACCACCGGGACTAGCGGGAGAGGGGAATGAGCAGTTCTTC. Its protein is CASSPPGLAGEGNEQFF.

The chain couples TRBV5-4 to TRBJ2-7, with D perhaps matching TRBD2 (6 bases). The V gene lost 8 bases and the J gene lost 6 bases, with 21 bases spanning the gap. In germline, CDR1 is SGHNT, CDR2 YYREEE (reference sequence). CDR3 length: 14 amino acids. The CDR3 loop reads CASSGVTSLSEQYF. The CDR3 DNA reads as TGTGCCAGTTCGGGGGTGACGTCCCTAAGCGAGCAGTACTTC. Complete variable domain (other parts from reference TRBV5-4 and TRBJ2-7): ETGVTQSPTHLIKTRGQQVTLRCSSQSGHNTVSWYQQALGQGPQFIFQYYREEENGRGNFPPRFSGLQFPNYSSELNVNALELDDSALYLCASSGVTSLSEQYFGPGTRLTVT.

The chain employs TRBV28 and TRBJ2-3, with TRBD2 identical over 7 bases. Per the germline V gene, CDR1 is MDHEN and CDR2 is SYDVKM. With V trimmed by 7 bases and J by 0 bases, 4 bases remained unmatched. This CDR3 is 14 amino acids long. The CDR3 sequence is CASNGGYSTDTQYF. The CDR3 coding sequence is TGTGCCAGCAACGGGGGGTATAGCACAGATACGCAGTATTTT.

This clone was seen only a few times. The J gene is TRBJ1-3, the V gene TRBV28; TRBD1 might be the D (6 bases). Looked up from germline, CDR1 is MDHEN and CDR2 is SYDVKM. V dropped 7 bases and J dropped 1 base, with 8 bases sitting between them. This CDR3 comprises 13 residues. The CDR3 is CASTGTSGNTIYF. The CDR3, as DNA: TGTGCCAGCACAGGGACATCTGGAAACACCATATATTTT.

This chain links TRBV11-2 with TRBJ2-3, with TRBD1 identical over 7 bases. Trimming cost V 5 bases and J 2 bases; bases outside gene matches: 7. The length of the CDR3 is 15 residues. Germline-derived CDR1 and CDR2 are SGHAT and FQNNGV. CDR3 DNA sequence: TGTGCCAGCAGCCCCAGGGGGTGGATCACAGATACGCAGTATTTT. This translates into CASSPRGWITDTQYF.